This record concerns one T cell receptor (beta chain) sequence. The sample is drawn from a study of blood T cell repertoires in COVID-19. V lost 7 bases to trimming and J lost 4 bases, with 14 bases between them. This CDR3 is built from 13 residues. Assay: immunoSEQ multiplex PCR; the TCRdb copy retains only in-frame clones and omits some. Of about 48,000 clones in the sample, about 84% were seen once. Sequences were obtained from peripheral blood. The chain uses TRBV12-3 or TRBV12-4 and TRBJ2-7; D is possibly TRBD1 (6 bases). The TCR comes from a woman aged 60-70 years with acute or convalescent COVID-19. The CDR3 here is CASKTQGVYEQYF. In DNA, the CDR3 is TGTGCCAGCAAGACACAGGGTGTATACGAGCAGTACTTC.